This T cell receptor beta chain is from a study of T cell responses to AZD1222 COVID-19 vaccine. Sequencing used immunoSEQ multiplex PCR; TCRdb keeps in-frame clones, though not all of them. The repertoire holds approximately 150,000 clones, with 80% to 95% as singletons. Germline CDR1 is PRHDT and CDR2 is FYEKMQ (reference sequence). The CDR3 has 19 residues. Trimming removed 5 bases from V and 0 bases from J; junction bases left unmatched: 8. The sequence was collected from an adult in good health. The sequenced sample was peripheral blood, obtained on day 0 of AZD1222 vaccination. The chain uses TRBV13 and TRBJ1-6; 12 bases are shared with TRBD1. CDR3 nucleotide sequence: TGTGCCAGCAGCCAGCTGTCGGGACAGGGGGCCTCCTATAATTCACCCCTCCACTTT. This encodes CASSQLSGQGASYNSPLHF.